The 6 T cell receptor beta chains below were found in one sample sequenced in a study of blood T cell repertoires in COVID-19. Clones were read by immunoSEQ multiplex PCR, and TCRdb kept only the in-frame ones, dropping some. The repertoire consists of about 480,000 clones, with 85% to 90% occurring once and the leading ten covering 7.8%. The sample taken for sequencing was peripheral blood. The receptors shown here come from a woman aged 45-65 years with COVID-19, enrolled during active disease.

This rearrangement joins TRBV19 to TRBJ1-5, with no clear D. V dropped 3 bases and J dropped 11 bases, with 14 bases sitting between them. Germline V lookup: CDR1 LNHDA, CDR2 SQIVND (reference sequence). The CDR3 length is 13 residues. CDR3 sequence: CASSMSPENAQHF. The CDR3 coding sequence is TGTGCCAGTAGTATGTCCCCGGAGAATGCCCAGCATTTT.

V and J are TRBV5-1 and TRBJ2-1; D gene uncertain. The CDR3 extends over 12 amino acids. Trimming pared 0 bases from V and 8 bases from J, leaving 6 bases between. Germline values: CDR1 SGHRS, CDR2 YFSETQ. CDR3 nucleotides: TGCGCCAGCAGCTTGGGGCCCTATGAGCAGTTCTTC. It encodes CASSLGPYEQFF.

The V gene is TRBV5-1, the J gene TRBJ2-2, with a possible D match to TRBD2 (6 bases). The CDR3 has 16 residues. Trimming shortened V by 1 base and J by 2 bases, and 12 bases separated the two germline ends. CDR1 is SGHRS and CDR2 is YFSETQ in the germline V gene. CDR3 DNA: TGCGCCAGCAGCTTGTTCCCAACTAGCAACACCGGGGAGCTGTTTTTT. It codes for CASSLFPTSNTGELFF. Full variable domain (rest looked up from reference TRBV5-1 and TRBJ2-2): KAGVTQTPRYLIKTRGQQVTLSCSPISGHRSVSWYQQTPGQGLQFLFEYFSETQRNKGNFPGRFSGRQFSNSRSEMNVSTLELGDSALYLCASSLFPTSNTGELFFGEGSRLTVL.

The CDR3 loop is CASSLEGGGYTF. CDR3 in DNA: TGTGCCAGCAGTTTAGAAGGGGGCGGCTACACCTTC. The V gene is TRBV12-3 or TRBV12-4, the J gene TRBJ1-2, with 7 bases aligning to TRBD1. V shed 1 base, J shed 8 bases, and the junction held 1 base outside the gene matches. This CDR3 spans 12 amino acids.

This clone was picked up a small number of times. V is TRBV30 and J is TRBJ1-3; the D is unclear. V shed 0 bases and J shed 0 bases, with 9 bases lying between them. Germline lookup yields CDR1 GTSNPN and CDR2 SVGIG (reference sequence). The CDR3 has 15 amino acids. The CDR3 sequence: CAWSVQTRSGNTIYF. Written as DNA, the CDR3 is TGTGCCTGGAGTGTACAGACACGCTCTGGAAACACCATATATTTT.

DNA for the CDR3: TGTGCCAGAAGCTACTGCCCCAGGGGGAAGTACGAGCAGTACTTC. Residues: CARSYCPRGKYEQYF. The chain links TRBV5-3 to TRBJ2-7; 7 positions agree with TRBD1. TRBV5-3 is annotated as an ORF whose role is uncertain. This CDR3 has 15 residues. The J segment lost 4 bases and the V segment lost 3 bases, leaving 10 bases of the junction unmatched.